This T cell receptor beta chain was recorded in a study of shared clonotypes between healthy human individuals (TCRdb year 2020). A note on the overall study: Three men and a couple of women, aged 18 to 49 years, made up the cohort. For each donor, CD4 naive and CD4 memory were each run on three plates, CD8 naive on two plates, and CD8 memory on one plate. Blood TCR repertoires of five healthy adults were deeply sequenced to estimate repertoire size and the extent of clonotype sharing between individuals. Libraries were prepared and TCR repertoires were sequenced by different laboratories using diverse techniques, in order to increase sequencing depth and limit assay-specific biases. Each donor's leukapheresis produced roughly between roughly 0.85 and 10 billion PBMCs. Overall results and qualifications from the work: Larger estimated clonotype richness was generally found for naive subsets than for memory subsets. Even with the large sequencing depth, rarefaction of the sorted-subset datasets indicated that sequencing was incomplete. Pairwise subsampling indicated that sequencing depth was expected to affect the degree of clonotype sharing among donors. Clonotypes shared by all four sorted-subset donors showed higher generation probabilities than non-shared clonotypes. Sampling was limited to blood, and TCR repertoires in tissue likely differ from TCR repertoires in blood. Across several donors, around 5% of naive CD4, approximately 3.6% of naive CD8, 2% to 2.5% of memory CD4, and over 0.35% of memory CD8 clonotypes were shared. Because the study included only a small number of donors, the genetic and exposure-history diversity represented was limited.

Using the deep immunoSEQ assay, TCR CDR3 regions were amplified from genomic DNA by multiplex PCR. Extracted genomic DNA from each cell subset was distributed evenly across all wells of several immunoSEQ 96-well plates, and each plate was treated as a replicate. For sorted subsets, 200 to 250 ng of genomic DNA, equivalent to 25,000 to 35,000 T cell genomes, went into each replicate PCR. The purified libraries were quantified using a Qubit 3.0 fluorometer, sized with a Bioanalyzer 2100, and then quantified again using the KAPA Library Quantification kit. Each immunoSEQ 96-well plate was sequenced on its own single-read 150-cycle Illumina NextSeq 550 flow cell. Under the source paper's analysis protocol: Because the immunoSEQ output held only junctional sequences and lacked quality scores, the filtering could not match the filtering applied to full-length reads. Sequences were annotated with PyIR, a Python wrapper for IgBLAST v1.9, using IMGT germline references to assign V/J genes and CDR3. Reads were removed for weak V/J assignments (E-value above 1e-6), missing CDR3, stop codons, out-of-frame junctions, or ambiguous translated residues. V3J clonotypes were defined as sequences sharing an identical inferred V gene, J gene, and CDR3 amino acid sequence. Percentage overlap between repertoires was computed as shared unique clonotypes divided by the size of the smaller repertoire. RTK rarefaction, the Chao1 estimator, and Recon v2.1 estimates of unobserved clonotypes were used to assess repertoire richness. Generation probabilities for all TCRbeta clonotypes obtained by the gDNA method from four donors were computed using OLGA. TCRdb holds this immuneACCESS table with in-frame rearrangements only. Some clones are missing; in checked studies, unresolved V genes explain under half, and the rest has no known cause. V and J calls and clone size are given by that table; D and trimming were obtained from the DNA. For this sample there are fewer than 850,000 clones; approximately 97% appear just once. The ten largest make up roughly 0.23% of the sample.

For the CD8 naive samples, CD45RO-negative cells were positively selected for CCR7, yielding a CD45RA+CCR7+ population from which TemRA cells were excluded. Donors were healthy HIV-negative adults with no recently reported acute infections or vaccinations. Every donor was a Caucasian adult living in Nashville, Tennessee, USA. Blood was collected by leukapheresis, and PBMCs were isolated by Ficoll-Histopaque density gradient centrifugation and then cryopreserved in liquid nitrogen vapor phase. Analytical flow cytometry was used to check the purity and quantity of each magnetically sorted T cell population. Genomic DNA was isolated from every sorted fraction and measured by UV absorbance on a Nanodrop 2000c. Clipping removes 0 bases from V and 6 bases from J, with 1 as the unmatched junction base count. From cysteine to phenylalanine, the CDR3 is 14 amino acids long. The retained sequence is limited to the CDR3, 42 bases, with the frame set at the first base. From a lookup of the germline V gene (reference sequence), CDR1 and CDR2 are LNHDA and SQIVND.

In regard to this clone: The target of this receptor is not known. Base qualities are not provided; no much larger clone lies one nucleotide away.

The sequencing sample was made of naive CD8+ T cells sorted from blood. The cell subset or site label for this specimen denotes: CD45RA+CCR7+. This TCR came from a man aged 25 to 40 in good health. The sequence joins TRBV19 to TRBJ2-1; a stretch of 8 junction bases matches TRBD1. The nucleotides are TGTGCCAGTAGTATAGACCAGGGGGCCAATGAGCAGTTCTTC. Its translation reads: CASSIDQGANEQFF.